This is a list of T cell receptor beta chains from one sample in a study of shared clonotypes between healthy human individuals. Repertoires were generated with immunoSEQ multiplex PCR, while TCRdb's copy carries only in-frame clones and drops some. The profile shows roughly 1,800,000 clones, approximately 95% of them singletons. Sequencing input: naive CD8+ T cells sorted from blood. These receptors were collected from a man between 18 and 35 years old in good health. CDR3s include the opening cysteine and the closing phenylalanine or tryptophan. D genes are given only for firm matches. Size is stated for part of the rows, as once, few or many counts, or as a class when the clone is expanded.

d_gene: TRBD1; j_gene: TRBJ2-7; v_gene: TRBV9; len: 15; abundance: .; CDR3nt: TGTGCCAGCAGCGTGGAGGGGACAGGCTCCTACGAGCAGTACTTC; CDR3aa: CASSVEGTGSYEQYF
d_gene: .; j_gene: TRBJ2-7; v_gene: TRBV9; len: 14; abundance: .; CDR3nt: TGTGCCAGCACCTCCGGCGGGGTTCCCTACGAGCAGTACTTC; CDR3aa: CASTSGGVPYEQYF
d_gene: TRBD2; j_gene: TRBJ2-7; v_gene: TRBV4-1; len: 15; abundance: once; CDR3nt: TGCGCCAGCAGCCAAGGAGCGGGAGGGCCATACGAGCAGTACTTC; CDR3aa: CASSQGAGGPYEQYF
d_gene: TRBD1; j_gene: TRBJ1-2; v_gene: TRBV9; len: 15; abundance: .; CDR3nt: TGTGCCAGCAGCGCGAGCGTAGGGACAGGGGATGGCTACACCTTC; CDR3aa: CASSASVGTGDGYTF
d_gene: .; j_gene: TRBJ1-1; v_gene: TRBV5-8; len: 15; abundance: .; CDR3nt: TGTGCCAGCAGACCGCTGGGGTTGGGAAACACTGAAGCTTTCTTT; CDR3aa: CASRPLGLGNTEAFF
d_gene: .; j_gene: TRBJ2-1; v_gene: TRBV18; len: 13; abundance: .; CDR3nt: TGTGCCAGCTCACCCTCAAACTACAATGAGCAGTTCTTC; CDR3aa: CASSPSNYNEQFF
d_gene: .; j_gene: TRBJ2-1; v_gene: TRBV27; len: 16; abundance: .; CDR3nt: TGTGCCAGCAGTTATGGACAGCTCTCCCTCTACAATGAGCAGTTCTTC; CDR3aa: CASSYGQLSLYNEQFF
d_gene: TRBD1; j_gene: TRBJ1-1; v_gene: TRBV5-1; len: 15; abundance: .; CDR3nt: TGCGCCAGCCGATCTCCGCGGCAGGGGGTCACTGAAGCTTTCTTT; CDR3aa: CASRSPRQGVTEAFF
d_gene: .; j_gene: TRBJ2-2; v_gene: TRBV9; len: 16; abundance: .; CDR3nt: TGTGCCAGCAGCGTAGAACAGGCTTCGAACACCGGGGAGCTGTTTTTT; CDR3aa: CASSVEQASNTGELFF
d_gene: TRBD1; j_gene: TRBJ1-2; v_gene: TRBV27; len: 14; abundance: .; CDR3nt: TGTGCCAGCAGTCTCTTCCAGGGGGCGAAGGGCTACACCTTC; CDR3aa: CASSLFQGAKGYTF
d_gene: TRBD1; j_gene: TRBJ2-7; v_gene: TRBV9; len: 15; abundance: .; CDR3nt: TGTGCCAGCAGCGAAACCGGGACAGGGCTCTACGAGCAGTACTTC; CDR3aa: CASSETGTGLYEQYF
d_gene: TRBD1; j_gene: TRBJ2-7; v_gene: TRBV7-2; len: 17; abundance: .; CDR3nt: TGTGCCAGCAGCCATTACCCACAGGGGGTCGATACCTACGAGCAGTACTTC; CDR3aa: CASSHYPQGVDTYEQYF
d_gene: .; j_gene: TRBJ2-2; v_gene: TRBV11-3; len: 16; abundance: .; CDR3nt: TGTGCCAGCAGCTTAGTGGCGGGCTCCGAGGACGGGGAGCTGTTTTTT; CDR3aa: CASSLVAGSEDGELFF
d_gene: TRBD1; j_gene: TRBJ1-2; v_gene: TRBV19; len: 11; abundance: .; CDR3nt: TGTGCCGTTTTCCAGGGGGACGGCTACACCTTC; CDR3aa: CAVFQGDGYTF
d_gene: TRBD1; j_gene: TRBJ1-2; v_gene: TRBV11-2; len: 14; abundance: .; CDR3nt: TGTGCCAGCAGCTTAGATGGTCCAGGGGGGGGCTACACCTTC; CDR3aa: CASSLDGPGGGYTF
d_gene: TRBD1; j_gene: TRBJ1-2; v_gene: TRBV5-4; len: 14; abundance: .; CDR3nt: TGTGCCAGCAGCCTCGACAGGGCAGTCTATGGCTACACCTTC; CDR3aa: CASSLDRAVYGYTF
d_gene: TRBD1; j_gene: TRBJ2-1; v_gene: TRBV7-6; len: 14; abundance: .; CDR3nt: TGTGCCAGCAGCTTGGGGACAGGGTTTAATGAGCAGTTCTTC; CDR3aa: CASSLGTGFNEQFF
d_gene: .; j_gene: TRBJ2-3; v_gene: TRBV18; len: 14; abundance: .; CDR3nt: TGTGCCAGCTCACCGGAGGGTAGCACAGATACGCAGTATTTT; CDR3aa: CASSPEGSTDTQYF
d_gene: .; j_gene: TRBJ2-7; v_gene: TRBV7-9; len: 18; abundance: .; CDR3nt: TGTGCCAGCAGCCCGACGATTGGGGACGTTGAGGTTACCTACGAGCAGTACTTC; CDR3aa: CASSPTIGDVEVTYEQYF
d_gene: .; j_gene: TRBJ1-1; v_gene: TRBV7-9; len: 15; abundance: .; CDR3nt: TGTGCCAGCAGCTTAAGGGTTTTCGGGAACACTGAAGCTTTCTTT; CDR3aa: CASSLRVFGNTEAFF
d_gene: .; j_gene: TRBJ1-6; v_gene: TRBV4-3; len: 18; abundance: .; CDR3nt: TGCGCCAGCAGCCAAGTTTGGGGTGAGGGATCATTGTATTCACCCCTCCACTTT; CDR3aa: CASSQVWGEGSLYSPLHF
d_gene: TRBD2; j_gene: TRBJ2-7; v_gene: TRBV5-6; len: 13; abundance: once; CDR3nt: TGTGCCAGCAGCCCCGCGGGGGGGCACGAGCAGTACTTC; CDR3aa: CASSPAGGHEQYF
d_gene: .; j_gene: TRBJ2-3; v_gene: TRBV5-6; len: 14; abundance: .; CDR3nt: TGTGCCAGCAGCTTACAAAGTTACACAGATACGCAGTATTTT; CDR3aa: CASSLQSYTDTQYF
d_gene: .; j_gene: TRBJ2-3; v_gene: TRBV6-5; len: 14; abundance: .; CDR3nt: TGTGCCAGCAAAAGCGCCTCTAGCACAGATACGCAGTATTTT; CDR3aa: CASKSASSTDTQYF
d_gene: TRBD2; j_gene: TRBJ2-7; v_gene: TRBV4-1; len: 15; abundance: .; CDR3nt: TGCGCCAGCAGCCAAGATCCTAGCGGAGCCTACGAGCAGTACTTC; CDR3aa: CASSQDPSGAYEQYF
d_gene: TRBD1; j_gene: TRBJ2-4; v_gene: TRBV6-5; len: 11; abundance: .; CDR3nt: TGTGCCAGCAGCCCTGGACAGGGTCAGTACTTC; CDR3aa: CASSPGQGQYF
d_gene: .; j_gene: TRBJ2-2; v_gene: TRBV27; len: 14; abundance: .; CDR3nt: TGTGCCAGCAGTGGCAACAGGATCACCGGGGAGCTGTTTTTT; CDR3aa: CASSGNRITGELFF
d_gene: TRBD1; j_gene: TRBJ1-5; v_gene: TRBV6-5; len: 14; abundance: once; CDR3nt: TGTGCCAGCAGTACGACAGGGGAGAATCAGCCCCAGCATTTT; CDR3aa: CASSTTGENQPQHF
d_gene: TRBD1; j_gene: TRBJ1-1; v_gene: TRBV12-5; len: 12; abundance: .; CDR3nt: TGTGCTAGTGGTTTGGACAGGGGTGAAGCTTTCTTT; CDR3aa: CASGLDRGEAFF
d_gene: TRBD2; j_gene: TRBJ2-1; v_gene: TRBV27; len: 16; abundance: .; CDR3nt: TGTGCCAGCAGTGCGGGACTAGCGGAAATCTACAATGAGCAGTTCTTC; CDR3aa: CASSAGLAEIYNEQFF
d_gene: .; j_gene: TRBJ1-1; v_gene: TRBV27; len: 13; abundance: once; CDR3nt: TGTGCCAGCAGTTCCGAAGGGAGGACTGAAGCTTTCTTT; CDR3aa: CASSSEGRTEAFF
d_gene: TRBD2; j_gene: TRBJ2-5; v_gene: TRBV2; len: 16; abundance: .; CDR3nt: TGTGCCAGCAGCGGGACTAGCGGGGGGGTGTGGGAGACCCAGTACTTC; CDR3aa: CASSGTSGGVWETQYF
d_gene: TRBD2; j_gene: TRBJ2-5; v_gene: TRBV11-2; len: 13; abundance: .; CDR3nt: TGTGCCAGCAGGGAGGGCGGGAGGAAGGAACAGTACTTC; CDR3aa: CASREGGRKEQYF
d_gene: TRBD2; j_gene: TRBJ2-5; v_gene: TRBV7-8; len: 16; abundance: .; CDR3nt: TGTGCCAGCAGCTTAGGGGCTAGCGGGGAAGTTGAGACCCAGTACTTC; CDR3aa: CASSLGASGEVETQYF
d_gene: TRBD1; j_gene: TRBJ2-7; v_gene: TRBV6-1; len: 14; abundance: .; CDR3nt: TGTGCCAGCAGCCTCGGGACAGGGACCTACGAGCAGTACTTC; CDR3aa: CASSLGTGTYEQYF
d_gene: TRBD2; j_gene: TRBJ2-1; v_gene: TRBV7-2; len: 19; abundance: .; CDR3nt: TGTGCCAGCAGCTTATGGAGCCCCGGGACTAGCGGGGACGACTTTGAGCAGTTCTTC; CDR3aa: CASSLWSPGTSGDDFEQFF
d_gene: TRBD1; j_gene: TRBJ2-7; v_gene: TRBV4-1; len: 15; abundance: .; CDR3nt: TGCGCCAGCAGCCAAGTAGTCACAGGGGACTACGAGCAGTACTTC; CDR3aa: CASSQVVTGDYEQYF
d_gene: .; j_gene: TRBJ1-2; v_gene: TRBV7-8; len: 13; abundance: .; CDR3nt: TGTGCCAGCCGAGAGGGGAATGGCTATGGCTACACCTTC; CDR3aa: CASREGNGYGYTF
d_gene: .; j_gene: TRBJ2-3; v_gene: TRBV9; len: 14; abundance: .; CDR3nt: TGTGCCAGCAGCGTAGTGGAATCCACAGATACGCAGTATTTT; CDR3aa: CASSVVESTDTQYF
d_gene: .; j_gene: TRBJ2-3; v_gene: TRBV18; len: 15; abundance: once; CDR3nt: TGTGCCAGCTCCCCGCCTCTGGATTTGCCAGATACGCAGTATTTT; CDR3aa: CASSPPLDLPDTQYF
d_gene: TRBD2; j_gene: TRBJ2-1; v_gene: TRBV9; len: 18; abundance: .; CDR3nt: TGTGCCAGCAGCGGGCGGGAGGGCCTCGAGAGTTCCTACAATGAGCAGTTCTTC; CDR3aa: CASSGREGLESSYNEQFF
d_gene: .; j_gene: TRBJ1-2; v_gene: TRBV29-1; len: 12; abundance: .; CDR3nt: TGCAGCGTTGGACAGGCTCTATATGGCTACACCTTC; CDR3aa: CSVGQALYGYTF
d_gene: TRBD2; j_gene: TRBJ2-1; v_gene: TRBV7-9; len: 14; abundance: .; CDR3nt: TGTGCCAGCAGCTTTGGACTAGAGGCCGATGAGCAGTTCTTC; CDR3aa: CASSFGLEADEQFF
d_gene: TRBD1; j_gene: TRBJ1-6; v_gene: TRBV6-1; len: 14; abundance: .; CDR3nt: TGTGCCAGCGACGAACAGGGGATGGCTTCACCCCTCCACTTT; CDR3aa: CASDEQGMASPLHF
d_gene: .; j_gene: TRBJ2-3; v_gene: TRBV7-9; len: 15; abundance: .; CDR3nt: TGTGCCAGCAGCTTAGGGTGGGAGGTGGAAGATACGCAGTATTTT; CDR3aa: CASSLGWEVEDTQYF
d_gene: .; j_gene: TRBJ1-5; v_gene: TRBV28; len: 16; abundance: .; CDR3nt: TGTGCCAGCAGTTTAATTGTTCCAGCAGGCCATCAGCCCCAGCATTTT; CDR3aa: CASSLIVPAGHQPQHF
d_gene: TRBD1; j_gene: TRBJ2-7; v_gene: TRBV19; len: 13; abundance: .; CDR3nt: TGTGCCAGTAGCCCGGGACAGCCATACGAGCAGTACTTC; CDR3aa: CASSPGQPYEQYF
d_gene: .; j_gene: TRBJ1-2; v_gene: TRBV29-1; len: 12; abundance: .; CDR3nt: TGCAGCGTTGAAACTGAAGGCTATGGCTACACCTTC; CDR3aa: CSVETEGYGYTF
d_gene: .; j_gene: TRBJ2-1; v_gene: TRBV29-1; len: 11; abundance: .; CDR3nt: TGCAGCGTCTGGACTCCAGATGAGCAGTTCTTC; CDR3aa: CSVWTPDEQFF